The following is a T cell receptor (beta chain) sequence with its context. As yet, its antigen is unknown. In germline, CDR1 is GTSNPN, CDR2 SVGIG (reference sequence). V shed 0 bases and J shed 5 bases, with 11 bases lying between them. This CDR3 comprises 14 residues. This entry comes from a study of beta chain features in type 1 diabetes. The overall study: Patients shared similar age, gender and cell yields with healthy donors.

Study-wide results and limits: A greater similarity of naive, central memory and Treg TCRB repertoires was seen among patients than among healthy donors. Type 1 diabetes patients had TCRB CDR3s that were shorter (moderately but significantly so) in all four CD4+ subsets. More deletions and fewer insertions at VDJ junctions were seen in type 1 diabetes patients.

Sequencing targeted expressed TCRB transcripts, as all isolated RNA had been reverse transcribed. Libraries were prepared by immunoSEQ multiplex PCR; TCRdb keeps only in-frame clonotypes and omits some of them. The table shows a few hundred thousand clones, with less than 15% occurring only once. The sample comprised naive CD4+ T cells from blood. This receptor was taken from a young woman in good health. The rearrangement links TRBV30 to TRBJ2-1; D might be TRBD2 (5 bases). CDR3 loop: CAWSVLGSDNEQFF. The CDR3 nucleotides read TGTGCCTGGAGTGTACTGGGTAGCGACAATGAGCAGTTCTTC.